What follows are 20 T cell receptor beta chains derived from one specimen sequenced in a study of shared clonotypes between healthy human individuals. The protocol was immunoSEQ multiplex PCR, while the TCRdb copy is restricted to in-frame clones and leaves out a portion. The sample lists approximately 840,000 clones, 95% to 97% occurring once. Terminally differentiated effector memory CD45RA+ cells were excluded by CCR7 positive selection of CD45RO-negative cells. The specimen was naive CD8+ T cells sorted from blood. The receptor source for this set is a man aged 25 to 40 in good health.

The chain carries TRBV7-8 and TRBJ2-7, with TRBD2 as a possible D gene (5 bases). V was cut by 4 bases and J by 3 bases, with 13 bases left in between. The CDR3 sequence is 14 residues long. CDR1 and CDR2 from the germline V gene are SGHVS and FQNEAQ. The CDR3 DNA sequence: TGTGCCAGCAGCTCCTCCGGACTTGTCTACGAGCAGTACTTC. It codes for CASSSSGLVYEQYF.

The genes are TRBV7-9 and TRBJ2-1; D is uncertain. Trimming cost V 5 bases and J 9 bases, with 14 bases left between them. This CDR3 is built from 13 residues. Germline CDR1 and CDR2: SEHNR and FQNEAQ (reference sequence). CDR3 DNA: TGTGCCAGCAGCCTAAATCCAACCGGTGAGCAGTTCTTC. As protein: CASSLNPTGEQFF.

The chain links TRBV9 to TRBJ2-3, with 9 nucleotides matching TRBD1. The V gene's germline CDR1 is SGDLS and CDR2 YYNGEE. V trimming: 3 bases; J trimming: 12 bases; junction bases outside the gene matches: 11. The CDR3 is 14 amino acids. CDR3 region: CASSGSTGTGSQYF. Here the CDR3 DNA reads TGTGCCAGCAGCGGATCAACCGGGACAGGGTCCCAGTATTTT.

The rearrangement uses TRBV7-9 and TRBJ2-1, with 14 positions matching TRBD2. Per the germline V gene, CDR1 is SEHNR and CDR2 is FQNEAQ (reference sequence). The CDR3 extends over 15 amino acids. V dropped 5 bases and J dropped 5; count of bases not matched to a gene: 2. In DNA form, the CDR3 reads TGTGCCAGCAGCCAGACTAGCGGGAGGGACAATGAGCAGTTCTTC. It codes for CASSQTSGRDNEQFF. The full variable domain, with the rest looked up from reference TRBV7-9 and TRBJ2-1, is DTGVSQNPRHKITKRGQNVTFRCDPISEHNRLYWYRQTLGQGPEFLTYFQNEAQLEKSRLLSDRFSAERPKGSFSTLEIQRTEQGDSAMYLCASSQTSGRDNEQFFGPGTRLTVL.

The chain recombines TRBV19 with TRBJ2-3; D is ambiguous. CDR1 is LNHDA, CDR2 SQIVND, per germline (reference sequence). V was cut by 5 bases and J by 3 bases, with 21 bases left in between. This CDR3 region has 17 residues. CDR3 region: CASSDGVRRTTTDTQYF. The CDR3 DNA reads TGTGCCAGTAGTGATGGGGTTAGGCGTACGACAACAGATACGCAGTATTTT. Filled out from reference TRBV19 and TRBJ2-3, the complete variable domain reads DGGITQSPKYLFRKEGQNVTLSCEQNLNHDAMYWYRQDPGQGLRLIYYSQIVNDFQKGDIAEGYSVSREKKESFPLTVTSAQKNPTAFYLCASSDGVRRTTTDTQYFGPGTRLTVL.

The chain employs TRBV11-3 and TRBJ1-1, with D possibly being TRBD1 (5 bases). Germline V lookup: CDR1 SGHNT, CDR2 YENEEA. The CDR3 loop spans 13 amino acids. Between the trimmed V and J ends, which lost 8 bases and 3 bases, there was a span of 13 bases. CDR3: CASRGGADTEAFF. CDR3 nucleotide sequence: TGTGCCAGCCGCGGAGGGGCGGACACTGAAGCTTTCTTT.

The chain employs TRBV6-1 and TRBJ1-2, with a tentative D call TRBD1 (6 bases). V was pared by 8 bases and J by 5 bases, with 15 bases between. CDR3 length: 13 residues. Germline V gives CDR1 MNHNS, CDR2 SASEGT. The CDR3 spells CASSGAGAYGYTF. The CDR3 nucleotides are TGTGCCAGCTCCGGGGCAGGGGCGTATGGCTACACCTTC.

The CDR3 DNA follows: TGTGCCAGCACAGACAGTCCCTACGAGCAGTACTTC. As protein: CASTDSPYEQYF. The chain joins TRBV5-5 to TRBJ2-7, with D tentatively TRBD1 (5 bases). The germline V gene has CDR1 SGHKS and CDR2 YYEKEE (reference sequence). The V and J ends lost 6 bases and 2 bases respectively, with 9 bases between them. The CDR3 length is 12 residues.

The chain carries TRBV7-6 and TRBJ2-7; 9 nucleotides align to TRBD2. CDR3 length: 16 amino acids. The V and J ends lost 5 bases and 4 bases, in that order; junction bases with no gene match: 12. Looked up from germline, CDR1 is SGHVS and CDR2 is FNYEAQ. DNA of the CDR3: TGTGCCAGCAGCGCGGGGGGGAGGGCCTCATGGTACGAGCAGTACTTC. Translating it yields CASSAGGRASWYEQYF. The whole variable domain, filled in from reference TRBV7-6 and TRBJ2-7, reads GAGVSQSPRYKVTKRGQDVALRCDPISGHVSLYWYRQALGQGPEFLTYFNYEAQQDKSGLPNDRFSAERPEGSISTLTIQRTEQRDSAMYRCASSAGGRASWYEQYFGPGTRLTVT.

The V gene is TRBV27, the J gene TRBJ2-7; D may be TRBD2 (6 bases). Between the trimmed V and J ends, which lost 6 bases and 2 bases, there was a span of 17 bases. The CDR3 is made up of 15 amino acids. CDR1 is MNHEY, CDR2 SMNVEV, per germline (reference sequence). The CDR3 DNA sequence: TGTGCCAGCAGACCAAGACCCGGGGGAGCCTACGAGCAGTACTTC. Its protein is CASRPRPGGAYEQYF.

The V gene is TRBV6-1, the J gene TRBJ1-2; tentative D call: TRBD1 (5 bases). Deletions cut 1 base from V and 2 bases from J, with 11 bases between. There are 15 residues in the CDR3. The V gene's germline CDR1 is MNHNS and CDR2 SASEGT. This CDR3 is CASSEVNRKNYGYTF. CDR3 in DNA: TGTGCCAGCAGTGAAGTTAACAGGAAGAACTATGGCTACACCTTC.

V is TRBV6-5 and J is TRBJ2-1; 11 nucleotides line up with TRBD2. CDR3 length equals 15 residues. The V gene's germline CDR1 is MNHEY and CDR2 SVGAGI. With V trimmed by 4 bases and J by 5 bases, 4 bases remained unmatched. The CDR3 DNA reads TGTGCCAGCAGTTTTCTAGCGGGAGGAGACAATGAGCAGTTCTTC. It translates to CASSFLAGGDNEQFF.

This chain joins TRBV19 and TRBJ1-2, with D perhaps TRBD1 (5 bases). V was shortened by 6 bases and J by 1 base, with 9 bases between the two germline ends. Germline CDR1 LNHDA, CDR2 SQIVND (reference sequence). This CDR3 is built from 13 residues. The DNA of the CDR3 is TGTGCCAGTAGGGGCAGGGATAACTATGGCTACACCTTC. As protein: CASRGRDNYGYTF. Full variable domain (rest looked up from reference TRBV19 and TRBJ1-2): DGGITQSPKYLFRKEGQNVTLSCEQNLNHDAMYWYRQDPGQGLRLIYYSQIVNDFQKGDIAEGYSVSREKKESFPLTVTSAQKNPTAFYLCASRGRDNYGYTFGSGTRLTVV.

The genes are TRBV6-4 and TRBJ2-7; a weak D match, TRBD2 (6 bases). This CDR3 contains 13 residues. V was clipped by 6 bases and J by 6 bases, with 15 bases between them. CDR1 MRHNA and CDR2 SNTAGT come from the germline V gene. The CDR3 reads CASSQGPGSEQYF. The CDR3 coding sequence is TGTGCCAGCAGCCAGGGTCCCGGGAGCGAGCAGTACTTC.

J is TRBJ1-2 and V is TRBV5-4, with 9 positions matching TRBD1. V lost 2 bases and J lost 2; bases outside the gene matches: 4. Germline V CDR1 and CDR2: SGHNT, YYREEE (reference sequence). The CDR3 contains 15 residues. As DNA, the CDR3 is TGTGCCAGCAGCTTTTTGACAGGGGGAAACTATGGCTACACCTTC. This gives the protein CASSFLTGGNYGYTF.

The chain recombines TRBV6-1 with TRBJ2-7; the D is unclear. The CDR3 contains 13 residues. V gave up 6 bases and J gave up 1 base, with 10 bases separating them. Germline V gene lookup returns CDR1 MNHNS and CDR2 SASEGT. CDR3 sequence: CASRDIRSYEQYF. DNA for the CDR3: TGTGCCAGCAGAGACATACGGTCCTACGAGCAGTACTTC.

V gene TRBV27 combines with J gene TRBJ2-7, with 9 bases matching TRBD1. V was pared by 3 bases and J by 5 bases, with 5 bases of the junction left unmatched. CDR3 size: 14 residues. Germline CDR1 MNHEY, CDR2 SMNVEV (reference sequence). CDR3 coding DNA: TGTGCCAGCAGTTTTAGGGACAGGGAGGACGAGCAGTACTTC. Translation gives CASSFRDREDEQYF.

The genes are TRBV5-1 and TRBJ2-2; possibly TRBD2 for D (6 bases). The CDR3 length is 15 residues. Trimming took off 7 bases at V and 4 bases at J, with 17 bases between the two ends. Germline values: CDR1 SGHRS, CDR2 YFSETQ. CDR3 amino acids: CASGDSLVPTGELFF. The CDR3, as DNA: TGCGCCAGCGGGGACTCTCTAGTTCCCACCGGGGAGCTGTTTTTT.

The chain has TRBV27 and TRBJ2-7; 14 positions agree with TRBD2. The CDR3 contains 15 residues. Germline assignment: CDR1 MNHEY and CDR2 SMNVEV (reference sequence). Unmatched junction bases numbered 6, after V lost 4 bases and J lost 7 bases. The CDR3 nucleotides are TGTGCCAGCAGTTGGGGACTAGCGGGAGTGGAGGAGCAGTACTTC. Its protein product is CASSWGLAGVEEQYF.

This chain links TRBV5-4 with TRBJ2-1; tentatively, D is TRBD2 (7 bases). The CDR3 spans 14 residues. Between the trimmed V and J ends, which lost 8 bases and 3 bases, there was a span of 15 bases. Looked up from germline, CDR1 is SGHNT and CDR2 is YYREEE (reference sequence). The CDR3 DNA follows: TGTGCCAGTCTAGGGGGGGTGGGCTACAATGAGCAGTTCTTC. This translates into CASLGGVGYNEQFF.